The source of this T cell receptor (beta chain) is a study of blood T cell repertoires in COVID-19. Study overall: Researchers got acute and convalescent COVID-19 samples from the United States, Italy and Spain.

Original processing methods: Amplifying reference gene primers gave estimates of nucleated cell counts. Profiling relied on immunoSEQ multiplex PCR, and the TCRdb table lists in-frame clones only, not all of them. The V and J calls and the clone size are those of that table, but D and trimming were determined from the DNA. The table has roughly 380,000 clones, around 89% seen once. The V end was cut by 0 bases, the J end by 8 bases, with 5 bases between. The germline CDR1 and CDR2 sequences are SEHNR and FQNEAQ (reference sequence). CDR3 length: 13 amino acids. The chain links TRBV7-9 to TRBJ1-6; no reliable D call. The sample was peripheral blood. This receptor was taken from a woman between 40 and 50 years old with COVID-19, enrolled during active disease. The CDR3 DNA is TGTGCCAGCAGCTTAGCAATCGATTCACCCCTCCACTTT. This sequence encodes CASSLAIDSPLHF.